These 3 T cell receptor beta chains were all obtained from the same sample, sequenced in a study of tissue T cells after allogeneic stem cell transplantation. The time point here: mouse harvest day 7 after allogeneic transplant. Tail vein injection delivered 10^7 T-cell-depleted bone marrow cells and 10^6 splenic CD5+ T cells. Some clones are missing from TCRdb's copy, which holds only in-frame ones; the method was immunoSEQ multiplex PCR. The sample holds about 11,000 clones, more than 30% seen once. The sequencing sample was made of skin. These receptors all stem from a female BALB/c mouse given C57BL/6 T cells with graft-versus-host disease after an allogeneic hematopoietic cell transplant.

Comment on this clone: The gene symbols are mouse symbols. Read sequence stops 1 residue before the CDR3 end, and the germline J gene provides the missing end. This chain joins TRBV3 and TRBJ2-2; D is possibly TRBD1 (5 bases). V was clipped by 3 bases and J by 5 bases, with 10 bases between them. CDR3 length: 14 residues. CDR1 and CDR2 from the germline V gene are SNHLY and FYNGKV (reference sequence). The CDR3 protein is CASSFQGGTGQLYF. Partial CDR3 DNA: TGTGCCAGCAGCTTTCAGGGTGGGACCGGGCAGCTCTAC.

This clone was counted between two and nine times. Mouse names are used for the genes. The read ends 1 residue before the CDR3 terminus; that terminus is restored from the germline J gene. The V call is TRBV23, the J call TRBJ1-4; the DNA was not compared with TRBD1, the D call given in the table. The V gene's germline CDR1 is KGHTA and CDR2 FQNQQP. The length of the CDR3 is 18 residues. The CDR3 DNA, read in part, is TGCTCCAGCAGTCAATCGGGACAGGGGGCCCTTTCCAACGAAAGATTATTT. It codes for CSSSQSGQGALSNERLF. The whole CDR3 sequence reads CSSSQSGQGALSNERLFF.

This clone has just one count. Mouse germline and gene names are used. Here the CDR3 reads CASRRDRGEVFF. CDR3 DNA (partial): TGTGCCAGCAGGAGGGACAGGGGAGAAGTCTTC. J is TRBJ1-1 and V is TRBV3; 10 bases match TRBD1. The read comes to an end 1 residue before the CDR3 does, leaving the germline J gene to fill in the end. Germline CDR1 SNHLY, CDR2 FYNGKV (reference sequence). The J segment lost 7 bases and the V segment lost 6 bases, leaving 2 bases of the junction unmatched. This CDR3 is built from 12 residues.